This T cell receptor beta chain was found in a study of shared clonotypes between healthy human individuals. Trimming took 5 bases from V and 12 from J; bases not matched to a gene: 10. CDR1 is MNHEY and CDR2 is SVGAGI in the germline V gene. The CDR3 spans 12 residues. The assay was immunoSEQ multiplex PCR, and TCRdb's table has in-frame clones only and misses some. The sample contains roughly 480,000 clones, 70% to 80% of which appear only once. This receptor was obtained from a woman aged 40 to 49 in good health. Some clones in this sample may be carry-over from other donors' samples. The rearrangement links TRBV6-5 to TRBJ2-7; TRBD2 matches at 7 bases. Sequences were obtained from PBMCs. The CDR3 DNA sequence: TGTGCCAGCAGTCGACCGGGAGGCCTGGTGTACTTC. Protein: CASSRPGGLVYF.